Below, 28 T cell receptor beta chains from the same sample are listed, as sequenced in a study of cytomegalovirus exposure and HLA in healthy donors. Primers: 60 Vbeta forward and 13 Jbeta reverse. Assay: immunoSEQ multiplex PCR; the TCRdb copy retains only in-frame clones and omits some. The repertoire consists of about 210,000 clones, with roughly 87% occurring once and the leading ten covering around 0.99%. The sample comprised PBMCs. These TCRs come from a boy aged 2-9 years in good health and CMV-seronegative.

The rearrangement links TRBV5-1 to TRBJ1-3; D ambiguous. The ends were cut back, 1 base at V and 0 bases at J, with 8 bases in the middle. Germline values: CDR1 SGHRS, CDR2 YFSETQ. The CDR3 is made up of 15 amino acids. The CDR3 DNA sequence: TGCGCCAGCAGCTTGAACCAGAACTCTGGAAACACCATATATTTT. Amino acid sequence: CASSLNQNSGNTIYF.

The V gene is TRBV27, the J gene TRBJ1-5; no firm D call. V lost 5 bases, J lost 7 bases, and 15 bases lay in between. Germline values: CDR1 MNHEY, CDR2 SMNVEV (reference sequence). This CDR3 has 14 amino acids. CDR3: CASSGRAGKQPQHF. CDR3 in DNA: TGTGCCAGCAGTGGAAGGGCGGGGAAACAGCCCCAGCATTTT.

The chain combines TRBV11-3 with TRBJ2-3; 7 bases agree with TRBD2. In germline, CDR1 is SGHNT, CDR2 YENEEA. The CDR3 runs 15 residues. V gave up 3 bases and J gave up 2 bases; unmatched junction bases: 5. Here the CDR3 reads CASSFGGTHTDTQYF. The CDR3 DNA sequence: TGTGCCAGCAGCTTCGGGGGGACTCACACAGATACGCAGTATTTT.

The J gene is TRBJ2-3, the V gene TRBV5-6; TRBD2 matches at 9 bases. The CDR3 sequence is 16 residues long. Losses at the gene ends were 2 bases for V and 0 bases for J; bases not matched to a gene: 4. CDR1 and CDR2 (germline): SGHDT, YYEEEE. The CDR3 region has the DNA TGTGCCAGCAGCTTAAGGCTAGCGGGAAGCACAGATACGCAGTATTTT. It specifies CASSLRLAGSTDTQYF.

The CDR3 DNA reads as TGTGCCACCGCGGAGGGGAGAACTGAAGCTTTCTTT. Its translation: CATAEGRTEAFF. The V gene is TRBV6-5, the J gene TRBJ1-1; perhaps TRBD1 as D (5 bases). Germline V lookup: CDR1 MNHEY, CDR2 SVGAGI. Trimming pared 10 bases from V and 5 bases from J, leaving 14 bases between. This CDR3 contains 12 residues.

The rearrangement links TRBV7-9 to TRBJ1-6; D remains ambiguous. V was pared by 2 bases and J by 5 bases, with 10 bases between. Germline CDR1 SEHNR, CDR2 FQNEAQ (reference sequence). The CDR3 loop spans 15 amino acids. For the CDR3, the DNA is TGTGCCAGCAGCTTAAGCAGGAACGATAATTCACCCCTCCACTTT. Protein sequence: CASSLSRNDNSPLHF.

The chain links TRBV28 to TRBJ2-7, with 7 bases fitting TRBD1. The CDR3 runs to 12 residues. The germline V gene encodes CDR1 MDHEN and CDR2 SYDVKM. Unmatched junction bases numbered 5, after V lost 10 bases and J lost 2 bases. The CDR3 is CATHDRAYEQYF. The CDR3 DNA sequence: TGTGCCACCCATGACAGGGCCTACGAGCAGTACTTC.

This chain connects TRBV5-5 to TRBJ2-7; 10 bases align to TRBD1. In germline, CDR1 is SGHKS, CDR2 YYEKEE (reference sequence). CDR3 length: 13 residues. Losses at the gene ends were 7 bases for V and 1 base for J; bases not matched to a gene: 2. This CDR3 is CASWGQGSYEQYF. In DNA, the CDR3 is TGTGCCAGCTGGGGACAGGGGTCCTACGAGCAGTACTTC.

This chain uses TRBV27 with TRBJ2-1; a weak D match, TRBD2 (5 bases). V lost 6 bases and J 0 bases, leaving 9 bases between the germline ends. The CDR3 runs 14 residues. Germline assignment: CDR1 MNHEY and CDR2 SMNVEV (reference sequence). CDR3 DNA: TGTGCCAGCAGATCTAGCAGCTCCTACAATGAGCAGTTCTTC. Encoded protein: CASRSSSSYNEQFF.

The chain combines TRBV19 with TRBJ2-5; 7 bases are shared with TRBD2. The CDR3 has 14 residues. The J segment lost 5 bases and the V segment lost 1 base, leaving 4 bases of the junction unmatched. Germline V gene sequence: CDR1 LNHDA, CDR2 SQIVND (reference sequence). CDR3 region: CASSIGGGLETQYF. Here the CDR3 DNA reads TGTGCCAGTAGTATAGGGGGAGGGTTGGAGACCCAGTACTTC.

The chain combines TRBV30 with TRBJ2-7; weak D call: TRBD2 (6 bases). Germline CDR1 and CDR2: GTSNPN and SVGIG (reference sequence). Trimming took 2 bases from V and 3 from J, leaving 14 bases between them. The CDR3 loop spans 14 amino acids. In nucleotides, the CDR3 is TGTGCCTGGAGTTTCGGCCAGGGAGGCTACGAGCAGTACTTC. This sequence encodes CAWSFGQGGYEQYF.

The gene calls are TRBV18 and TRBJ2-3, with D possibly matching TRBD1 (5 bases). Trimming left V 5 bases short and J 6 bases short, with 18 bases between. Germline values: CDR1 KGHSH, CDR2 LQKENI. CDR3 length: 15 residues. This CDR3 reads CASSYGAQSFDTQYF. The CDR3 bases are TGTGCCAGCTCATATGGGGCCCAATCCTTCGATACGCAGTATTTT.

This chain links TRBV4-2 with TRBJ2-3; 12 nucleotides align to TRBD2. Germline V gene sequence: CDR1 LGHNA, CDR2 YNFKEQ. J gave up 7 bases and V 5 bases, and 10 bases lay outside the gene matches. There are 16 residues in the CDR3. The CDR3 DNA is TGTGCCAGCAGCGACCTTCCTAGCGGGGGGGTATATACGCAGTATTTT. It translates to CASSDLPSGGVYTQYF.

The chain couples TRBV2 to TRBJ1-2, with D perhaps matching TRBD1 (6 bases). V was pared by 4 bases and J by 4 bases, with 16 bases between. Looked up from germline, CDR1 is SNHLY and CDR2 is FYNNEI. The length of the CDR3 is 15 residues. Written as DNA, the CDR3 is TGTGCCAGCAGTGTGAACAGGGCCCCAAGCTATGGCTACACCTTC. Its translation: CASSVNRAPSYGYTF.

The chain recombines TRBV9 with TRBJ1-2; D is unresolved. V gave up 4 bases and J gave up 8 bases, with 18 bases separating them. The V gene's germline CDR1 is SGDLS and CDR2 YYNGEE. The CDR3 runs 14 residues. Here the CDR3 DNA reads TGTGCCAGCAGCCCGTCCCACAGAATTTGGGGCTACACCTTC. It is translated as CASSPSHRIWGYTF.

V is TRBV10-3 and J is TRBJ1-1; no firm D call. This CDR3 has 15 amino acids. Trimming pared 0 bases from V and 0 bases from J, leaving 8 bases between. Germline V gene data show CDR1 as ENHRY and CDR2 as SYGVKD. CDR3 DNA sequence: TGTGCCATCAGTGAGTCGCCAGACTTGAACACTGAAGCTTTCTTT. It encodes CAISESPDLNTEAFF.

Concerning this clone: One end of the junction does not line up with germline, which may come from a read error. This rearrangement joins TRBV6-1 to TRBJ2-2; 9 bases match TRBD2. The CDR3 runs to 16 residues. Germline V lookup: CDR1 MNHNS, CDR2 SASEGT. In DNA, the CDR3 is TGTGCCAGCAGTCAAGCGGGAGGCCTGAACACCGGGGAGCTGTTTTTT. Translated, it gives CASSQAGGLNTGELFF.

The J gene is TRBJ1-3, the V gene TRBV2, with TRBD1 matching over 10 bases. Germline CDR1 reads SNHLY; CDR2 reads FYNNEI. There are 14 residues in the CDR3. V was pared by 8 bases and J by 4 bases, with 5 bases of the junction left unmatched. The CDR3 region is CASAGTGAGNTIYF. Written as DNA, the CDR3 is TGTGCCAGCGCCGGGACAGGGGCAGGAAACACCATATATTTT.

The DNA of the CDR3 is TGTGCCAGCAGCGCACTCCCAAACCTGGGGGGGACTGAAGCTTTCTTT. This translates into CASSALPNLGGTEAFF. The chain employs TRBV9 and TRBJ1-1, with TRBD1 as a possible D gene (5 bases). The CDR3 contains 16 residues. Per the germline V gene, CDR1 is SGDLS and CDR2 is YYNGEE. Between the trimmed V and J ends, which lost 3 bases and 5 bases, there was a span of 20 bases. Variable domain in full (rest from reference TRBV9 and TRBJ1-1): DSGVTQTPKHLITATGQRVTLRCSPRSGDLSVYWYQQSLDQGLQFLIQYYNGEERAKGNILERFSAQQFPDLHSELNLSSLELGDSALYFCASSALPNLGGTEAFFGQGTRLTVV.

The CDR3 is CASSRAGGPRPQHF. CDR3 in DNA: TGTGCCAGCAGTAGAGCAGGGGGCCCCCGGCCCCAGCATTTT. This chain joins TRBV28 and TRBJ1-5; 8 nucleotides line up with TRBD1. With 5 bases clipped from V and 9 bases from J, the junction kept 9 bases outside the gene matches. Germline V CDR1 and CDR2: MDHEN, SYDVKM. CDR3 size: 14 residues.

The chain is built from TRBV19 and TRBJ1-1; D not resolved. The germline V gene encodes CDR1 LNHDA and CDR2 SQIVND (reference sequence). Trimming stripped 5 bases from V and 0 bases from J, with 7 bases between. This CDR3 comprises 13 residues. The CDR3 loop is CASSGSLNTEAFF. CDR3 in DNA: TGTGCCAGTAGTGGGAGCCTGAACACTGAAGCTTTCTTT.

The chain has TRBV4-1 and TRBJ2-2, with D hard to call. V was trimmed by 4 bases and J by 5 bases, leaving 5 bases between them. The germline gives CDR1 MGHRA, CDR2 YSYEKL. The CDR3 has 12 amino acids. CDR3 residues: CASSLRTGELFF. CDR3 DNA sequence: TGCGCCAGCAGCCTTCGGACCGGGGAGCTGTTTTTT.

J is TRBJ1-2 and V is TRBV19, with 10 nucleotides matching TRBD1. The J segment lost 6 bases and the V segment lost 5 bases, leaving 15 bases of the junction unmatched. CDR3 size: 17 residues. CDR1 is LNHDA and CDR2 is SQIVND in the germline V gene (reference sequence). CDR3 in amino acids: CASSLAYTGTGENGYTF. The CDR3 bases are TGTGCCAGTAGTTTGGCTTACACCGGGACAGGGGAAAATGGCTACACCTTC.

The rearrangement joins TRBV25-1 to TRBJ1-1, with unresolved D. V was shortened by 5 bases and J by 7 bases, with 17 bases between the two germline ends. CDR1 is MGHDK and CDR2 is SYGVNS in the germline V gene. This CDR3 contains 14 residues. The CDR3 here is CASSRERYLGEAFF. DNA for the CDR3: TGTGCCAGCAGTAGAGAGAGGTATTTAGGTGAAGCTTTCTTT.

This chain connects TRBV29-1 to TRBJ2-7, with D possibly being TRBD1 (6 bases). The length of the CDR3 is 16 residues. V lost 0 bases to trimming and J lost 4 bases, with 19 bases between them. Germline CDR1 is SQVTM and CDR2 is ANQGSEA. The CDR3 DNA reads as TGCAGCGTTGAAGATCGCGGCCAGGGGACGGGTTACGAGCAGTACTTC. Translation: CSVEDRGQGTGYEQYF.

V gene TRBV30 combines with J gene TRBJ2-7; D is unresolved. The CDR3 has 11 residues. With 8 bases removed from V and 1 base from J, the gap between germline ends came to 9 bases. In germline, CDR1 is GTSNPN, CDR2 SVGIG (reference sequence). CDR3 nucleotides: TGTGCCCACCAGATATCCTACGAGCAGTACTTC. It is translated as CAHQISYEQYF.

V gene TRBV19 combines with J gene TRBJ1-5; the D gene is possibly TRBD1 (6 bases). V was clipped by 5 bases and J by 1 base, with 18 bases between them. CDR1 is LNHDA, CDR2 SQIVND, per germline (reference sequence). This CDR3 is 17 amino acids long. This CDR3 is CASSSQGMDISNQPQHF. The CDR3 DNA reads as TGTGCCAGTAGTTCACAGGGAATGGATATAAGCAATCAGCCCCAGCATTTT.

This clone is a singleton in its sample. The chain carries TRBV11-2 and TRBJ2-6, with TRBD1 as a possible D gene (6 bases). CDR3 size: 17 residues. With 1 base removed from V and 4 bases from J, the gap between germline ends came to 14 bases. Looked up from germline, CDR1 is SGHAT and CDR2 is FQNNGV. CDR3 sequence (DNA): TGTGCCAGCAGCTTAGTGGGGACAAATTCCGGGGCCAACGTCCTGACTTTC. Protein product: CASSLVGTNSGANVLTF.